What follows are 22 T cell receptor beta chains derived from one specimen sequenced in a study of blood T cell repertoires in COVID-19. Data came from immunoSEQ multiplex PCR; TCRdb stores just in-frame clones and leaves some out. The sample records 28,000 or so clones, roughly 88% being singletons. The specimen was peripheral blood. Receptors originate from a woman of 80 years or more with COVID-19, enrolled during active disease.

The chain recombines TRBV24-1 with TRBJ2-3; 8 nucleotides match TRBD2. This CDR3 is built from 15 residues. V shed 3 bases, J shed 3 bases, and the junction held 4 bases outside the gene matches. Germline CDR1 is KGHDR and CDR2 is SFDVKD. The CDR3 sequence: CATSDSREGTDTQYF. The CDR3 bases are TGTGCCACCAGTGATAGTCGGGAGGGGACAGATACGCAGTATTTT.

The chain uses TRBV29-1 and TRBJ1-4, with TRBD1 identical over 11 bases. The CDR3 contains 17 residues. The germline V gene has CDR1 SQVTM and CDR2 ANQGSEA. The junction had 11 bases not matched to a gene; V was cut back by 6 bases and J by 2 bases. CDR3 DNA sequence: TGCAGCGTCTCCGTCCGGACAGGGGGCAGTACTAATGAAAAACTGTTTTTT. Translating gives CSVSVRTGGSTNEKLFF. Looking up the rest from reference TRBV29-1 and TRBJ1-4 gives the full variable domain: SAVISQKPSRDICQRGTSLTIQCQVDSQVTMMFWYRQQPGQSLTLIATANQGSEATYESGFVIDKFPISRPNLTFSTLTVSNMSPEDSSIYLCSVSVRTGGSTNEKLFFGSGTQLSVL.

This clone was counted a single time. The chain has TRBV12-5 and TRBJ1-2; 10 positions match TRBD1. Germline assignment: CDR1 LGHNT and CDR2 FRNRAP. Losses at the gene ends were 4 bases for V and 6 bases for J; bases not matched to a gene: 5. CDR3 length: 14 residues. CDR3 amino acids: CASGWTGGRNGYTF. The CDR3 bases are TGTGCTAGTGGTTGGACAGGGGGTAGGAATGGCTACACCTTC.

J is TRBJ2-4 and V is TRBV28; D remains unclear. V was clipped by 3 bases and J by 0 bases, with 9 bases between them. Germline V gene data show CDR1 as MDHEN and CDR2 as SYDVKM. The length of the CDR3 is 15 residues. The CDR3 nucleotides read TGTGCCAGCAGTTTTTCTCACATAGCCAAAAACATTCAGTACTTC. This sequence encodes CASSFSHIAKNIQYF.

V gene TRBV28 combines with J gene TRBJ2-7; tentatively, D is TRBD1 (5 bases). Trimming pared 6 bases from V and 2 bases from J, leaving 11 bases between. The CDR3 is made up of 13 amino acids. CDR1 is MDHEN, CDR2 SYDVKM, per germline. CDR3 sequence reads: CASRRGQAYEQYF. Here the CDR3 DNA reads TGTGCCAGCAGGAGAGGACAAGCCTACGAGCAGTACTTC. Based on the CDR3 plus reference TRBV28 and TRBJ2-7, the full variable domain is DVKVTQSSRYLVKRTGEKVFLECVQDMDHENMFWYRQDPGLGLRLIYFSYDVKMKEKGDIPEGYSVSREKKERFSLILESASTNQTSMYLCASRRGQAYEQYFGPGTRLTVT.

Points on this clone: One junction end disagrees with the germline gene, perhaps due to a read error. V is TRBV6-6 and J is TRBJ1-6, with 11 bases lining up with TRBD1. This CDR3 has 17 amino acids. CDR1 MNHNY and CDR2 SVGAGI come from the germline V gene (reference sequence). CDR3 sequence reads: CASSRGQGALGRSPLYF. The CDR3 nucleotides are TGTGCCAGCAGTCGCGGACAGGGGGCGCTTGGTCGTTCACCCCTCTACTTT.

This chain links TRBV19 with TRBJ1-1, with 8 bases lining up with TRBD1. This CDR3 spans 16 amino acids. Germline V CDR1 and CDR2: LNHDA, SQIVND (reference sequence). The J segment lost 0 bases and the V segment lost 6 bases, leaving 9 bases of the junction unmatched. The CDR3 spells CASRPGGMPLNTEAFF. The CDR3, as DNA: TGTGCCAGTAGACCAGGGGGCATGCCCCTGAACACTGAAGCTTTCTTT.

This rearrangement joins TRBV5-4 to TRBJ2-7; 11 nucleotides align to TRBD1. Germline values: CDR1 SGHNT, CDR2 YYREEE (reference sequence). There are 17 residues in the CDR3. After removal of 4 bases from V and 0 bases from J, the junction contained 9 bases not matched to a gene. The CDR3 is CASSAGTGGSFSYEQYF. The CDR3 DNA sequence: TGTGCCAGCAGCGCAGGGACAGGGGGTTCCTTCTCCTACGAGCAGTACTTC.

The V call is TRBV28, the J call TRBJ2-3, with TRBD2 identical over 7 bases. The CDR3 is made up of 16 amino acids. Per the germline V gene, CDR1 is MDHEN and CDR2 is SYDVKM. Trimming cost V 10 bases and J 0 bases; bases outside gene matches: 13. The CDR3, as DNA: TGTGCCATAGGGCCGGGGGGACTTCGTAGCACAGATACGCAGTATTTT. It specifies CAIGPGGLRSTDTQYF.

The rearrangement uses TRBV3-1 (or the pseudogene TRBV3-2) and TRBJ1-2; TRBD1 agrees at 7 bases. The CDR3 spans 16 residues. The V and J ends lost 6 bases and 3 bases, in that order; junction bases with no gene match: 13. Germline V lookup: CDR1 LGHDT, CDR2 YNNKEL (reference sequence). The CDR3 spells CASSNLRTGGHYGYTF. CDR3 nucleotide sequence: TGTGCCAGCAGTAATTTACGGACAGGCGGACACTATGGCTACACCTTC.

The J gene is TRBJ2-7, the V gene TRBV6-5; 11 positions match TRBD1. The CDR3 length is 15 residues. Trimming at V came to 7 bases and at J to 4 bases, leaving 9 bases not matched to a gene. Germline V lookup: CDR1 MNHEY, CDR2 SVGAGI. CDR3 sequence: CASNHPGQGGYEQYF. The CDR3 nucleotides read TGTGCCAGCAACCACCCGGGACAGGGGGGATACGAGCAGTACTTC.

The chain links TRBV5-1 to TRBJ1-6, with D possibly being TRBD1 (5 bases). CDR3 length: 13 residues. CDR1 SGHRS and CDR2 YFSETQ come from the germline V gene. The V gene lost 8 bases and the J gene lost 3 bases, with 9 bases spanning the gap. The CDR3 sequence: CASRGDYNSPLHF. As DNA, the CDR3 is TGCGCCAGTCGGGGGGACTATAATTCACCCCTCCACTTT.

This clone was counted only a few times. The chain uses TRBV7-9 and TRBJ1-2, with TRBD1 matching 10 bases. Germline CDR1 and CDR2: SEHNR and FQNEAQ (reference sequence). This CDR3 is built from 15 residues. Trimming took 7 bases from V and 6 from J; bases not matched to a gene: 11. This chain's CDR3 is CASNPWDRGKHGYTF. In DNA form, the CDR3 reads TGTGCCAGCAACCCCTGGGACAGGGGTAAACATGGCTACACCTTC.

The CDR3 DNA follows: TGCGCCAGCAGCTTGACAGGAATGAATAACCAAGAGACCCAGTACTTC. Translation: CASSLTGMNNQETQYF. The chain employs TRBV5-1 and TRBJ2-5; D may be TRBD1 (5 bases). Trimming left V 1 base short and J 0 bases short, with 13 bases between. The CDR3 is made up of 16 amino acids. The germline CDR1 and CDR2 sequences are SGHRS and YFSETQ.

V is TRBV6-5 and J is TRBJ1-1; D is ambiguous. The V and J ends lost 6 bases and 2 bases respectively, with 10 bases between them. The CDR3 is 13 amino acids. Germline V gene sequence: CDR1 MNHEY, CDR2 SVGAGI. The CDR3 nucleotides are TGTGCCAGCAGCCTTACACGAAACACTGAAGCTTTCTTT. It translates to CASSLTRNTEAFF.

This chain uses TRBV2 with TRBJ1-5; D is unresolved. Looked up from germline, CDR1 is SNHLY and CDR2 is FYNNEI. The CDR3 covers 16 residues. V lost 4 bases to trimming and J lost 2 bases, with 15 bases between them. CDR3 sequence (DNA): TGTGCCAGCAGTGCCGAGGGTGGGCCCGGCAATCAGCCCCAGCATTTT. Translated: CASSAEGGPGNQPQHF.

V is TRBV7-9 and J is TRBJ2-1; 10 bases align to TRBD2. After removal of 2 bases from V and 3 bases from J, the junction contained 4 bases not matched to a gene. CDR3 size: 16 residues. The germline V gene encodes CDR1 SEHNR and CDR2 FQNEAQ (reference sequence). The CDR3 bases are TGTGCCAGCAGCTTAACTACTAGCGGGGTCTACAATGAGCAGTTCTTC. Translating gives CASSLTTSGVYNEQFF.

The chain's CDR3 is CASSRSGARNTEAFF. The CDR3 DNA reads TGTGCCAGCAGCCGCTCAGGGGCCCGGAACACTGAAGCTTTCTTT. The chain is built from TRBV2 and TRBJ1-1; D perhaps matches TRBD1 (6 bases). V was trimmed by 6 bases and J by 1 base, leaving 15 bases between them. Germline V CDR1 and CDR2: SNHLY, FYNNEI. The CDR3 totals 15 residues.

The V call is TRBV27, the J call TRBJ2-7; D may be TRBD2 (6 bases). CDR3 length equals 16 residues. V lost 11 bases, J lost 0 bases, and 23 bases lay in between. The germline gives CDR1 MNHEY, CDR2 SMNVEV (reference sequence). This CDR3 is CASQRWGSGNSYEQYF. The CDR3 nucleotides read TGTGCCTCCCAAAGGTGGGGTAGCGGAAACTCCTACGAGCAGTACTTC.

The chain links TRBV5-3 to TRBJ1-2, with TRBD1 as a possible D gene (5 bases). TRBV5-3 is labeled an ORF, and its function is uncertain. With 5 bases removed from V and 5 bases from J, the gap between germline ends came to 28 bases. This CDR3 has 18 amino acids. DNA for the CDR3: TGTGCCAGAAGAGTTTCCGCTAACCAGGGTAACCCTCTATATGGCTACACCTTC. Residues: CARRVSANQGNPLYGYTF.

The J gene is TRBJ2-2, the V gene TRBV7-8, with 10 bases identical to TRBD2. Per the germline V gene, CDR1 is SGHVS and CDR2 is FQNEAQ. V shed 4 bases and J 5 bases; nucleotides not matched to a gene: 4. The CDR3 has 15 residues. The CDR3 DNA reads as TGTGCCAGCAGCTCCCAGCGGGGGGGTACCGGGGAGCTGTTTTTT. Its protein is CASSSQRGGTGELFF.

CDR3 bases: TGTGCCAGCAGCTCTATACGGGGAGAGACCCAGTACTTC. Its translation: CASSSIRGETQYF. The chain has TRBV3-1 (or the pseudogene TRBV3-2) and TRBJ2-5; D might be TRBD2 (5 bases). CDR3 length equals 13 residues. CDR1 and CDR2 (germline): LGHDT, YNNKEL (reference sequence). Trimming cost V 5 bases and J 4 bases, with 11 bases left between them.